Listed below are T cell receptor beta chains from one sample, sequenced in a study of T cell responses to AZD1222 COVID-19 vaccine. The method was immunoSEQ multiplex PCR; TCRdb's version includes in-frame clones alone and lacks a portion of them. The profile shows 70,000 to 85,000 clones, roughly 82% of them singletons. Source: peripheral blood, taken on day 0 of AZD1222 vaccination. These receptors were obtained from an adult in good health. CDR3s include the opening cysteine and the closing phenylalanine or tryptophan. Each record gives: V gene, J gene, D gene, clone size, CDR3 protein, CDR3 DNA. A D gene is named only where the DNA matches it firmly. For some rows the clone size is stated as once, few or many, or as a class when expanded; others skip it.

V gene: TRBV7-3; J gene: TRBJ2-5; D gene: TRBD2; clone size: NA; CDR3 protein: CASSFSGGAMETQYF; CDR3 DNA: TGTGCCAGCAGCTTTAGCGGGGGGGCCATGGAGACCCAGTACTTC
V gene: TRBV6-5; J gene: TRBJ2-7; D gene: TRBD2; clone size: NA; CDR3 protein: CASGLAGSPSYEQYF; CDR3 DNA: TGTGCCAGCGGCTTAGCGGGGAGTCCTTCCTACGAGCAGTACTTC
V gene: TRBV4-2; J gene: TRBJ1-1; D gene: NA; clone size: NA; CDR3 protein: CASSPTRRDDAFF; CDR3 DNA: TGTGCCAGCAGCCCCACCCGGCGGGATGACGCTTTCTTT
V gene: TRBV30; J gene: TRBJ1-3; D gene: NA; clone size: NA; CDR3 protein: CAWSAEQGLGNTIYF; CDR3 DNA: TGTGCCTGGAGTGCCGAACAGGGACTTGGAAACACCATATATTTT
V gene: TRBV4-1; J gene: TRBJ2-2; D gene: NA; clone size: NA; CDR3 protein: CASSQAGMAGELFF; CDR3 DNA: TGCGCCAGCAGCCAAGCGGGCATGGCCGGGGAGCTGTTTTTT
V gene: TRBV19; J gene: TRBJ1-1; D gene: NA; clone size: few; CDR3 protein: CASSKTLRTTPEAFF; CDR3 DNA: TGTGCCAGTAGTAAAACCTTAAGGACAACCCCTGAAGCTTTCTTT
V gene: TRBV9; J gene: TRBJ1-3; D gene: NA; clone size: once; CDR3 protein: CASSVVSDGNTIYF; CDR3 DNA: TGTGCCAGCAGCGTAGTGAGTGACGGAAACACCATATATTTT
V gene: TRBV6-2/TRBV6-3; J gene: TRBJ2-5; D gene: NA; clone size: NA; CDR3 protein: CASSYSGSTGETQYF; CDR3 DNA: TGTGCCAGCAGTTACTCGGGTTCAACGGGGGAGACCCAGTACTTC
V gene: TRBV27; J gene: TRBJ1-1; D gene: TRBD1; clone size: NA; CDR3 protein: CASSYRTGVSTEAFF; CDR3 DNA: TGTGCCAGCAGTTATAGGACAGGGGTGAGCACTGAAGCTTTCTTT
V gene: TRBV12-2; J gene: TRBJ1-4; D gene: NA; clone size: NA; CDR3 protein: CASRLGGTPGVLGGANEKLFF; CDR3 DNA: TGTGCAAGTCGCTTAGGAGGGACCCCAGGGGTCCTGGGGGGAGCTAATGAAAAACTGTTTTTT
V gene: TRBV4-1; J gene: TRBJ1-2; D gene: NA; clone size: NA; CDR3 protein: CASSPEEGFGYGYTF; CDR3 DNA: TGCGCCAGCAGCCCGGAAGAGGGGTTCGGCTATGGCTACACCTTC
V gene: TRBV25-1; J gene: TRBJ1-2; D gene: TRBD1; clone size: once; CDR3 protein: CASNFLGDRAYGYTF; CDR3 DNA: TGTGCCAGCAACTTTCTCGGGGACAGGGCCTATGGCTACACCTTC
V gene: TRBV9; J gene: TRBJ2-7; D gene: TRBD1; clone size: NA; CDR3 protein: CASSGSGTDNYEQYF; CDR3 DNA: TGTGCCAGCAGCGGATCCGGGACAGACAACTACGAGCAGTACTTC
V gene: TRBV15; J gene: TRBJ1-5; D gene: NA; clone size: NA; CDR3 protein: CATSRDGGLGRAFNQPQHF; CDR3 DNA: TGTGCCACCAGCAGAGATGGGGGCTTGGGACGGGCATTTAATCAGCCCCAGCATTTT
V gene: TRBV7-2; J gene: TRBJ2-6; D gene: TRBD1; clone size: NA; CDR3 protein: CASSHYMDRSSGANVLTF; CDR3 DNA: TGTGCCAGCAGCCATTACATGGACAGGAGCTCTGGGGCCAACGTCCTGACTTTC
V gene: TRBV3-1/TRBV3-2; J gene: TRBJ2-7; D gene: NA; clone size: NA; CDR3 protein: CASSPSGWAYEQYF; CDR3 DNA: TGTGCCAGCAGCCCATCAGGGTGGGCCTACGAGCAGTACTTC
V gene: TRBV9; J gene: TRBJ2-7; D gene: TRBD2; clone size: NA; CDR3 protein: CASSERLAGEQYF; CDR3 DNA: TGTGCCAGCAGCGAAAGACTAGCCGGCGAGCAGTACTTC